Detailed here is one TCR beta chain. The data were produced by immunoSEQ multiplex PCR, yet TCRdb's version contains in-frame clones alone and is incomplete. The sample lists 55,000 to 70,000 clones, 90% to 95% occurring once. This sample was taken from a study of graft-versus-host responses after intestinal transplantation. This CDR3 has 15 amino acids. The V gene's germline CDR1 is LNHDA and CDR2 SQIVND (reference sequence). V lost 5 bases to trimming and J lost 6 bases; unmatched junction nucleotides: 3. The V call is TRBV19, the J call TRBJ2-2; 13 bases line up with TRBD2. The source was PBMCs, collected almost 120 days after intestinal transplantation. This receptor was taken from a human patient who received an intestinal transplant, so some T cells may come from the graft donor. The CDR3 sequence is CASSVTSGGAGELFF. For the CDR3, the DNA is TGTGCCAGTAGTGTCACTAGCGGGGGGGCCGGGGAGCTGTTTTTT.